This T cell receptor beta chain is drawn from a study of blood T cell repertoires in COVID-19. Across the study: Acute and convalescent COVID-19 samples came from the United States, Italy and Spain.

V lost 7 bases, J lost 4 bases, and 7 bases stayed unmatched. The CDR3 is 14 residues long. The germline V gene encodes CDR1 MNHEY and CDR2 SVGAGI. This clone was counted only a few times. Profiling relied on immunoSEQ multiplex PCR, and the TCRdb table lists in-frame clones only, not all of them. Seen here are about 200,000 clones, 89% observed once, and the top ten hold approximately 8%. The sequence was obtained from a woman younger than 30 who had recovered from COVID-19. The sequenced sample was PBMCs or T cells enriched from blood (not recorded which). The rearrangement joins TRBV6-5 to TRBJ2-7; 10 positions match TRBD1. CDR3 sequence (DNA): TGTGCCAGCACCATGGACAGGGGGATTTACGAGCAGTACTTC. Protein sequence: CASTMDRGIYEQYF.